These 5 T cell receptor beta chains were sequenced from one sample in a study of blood T cell repertoires in COVID-19. Sequenced by immunoSEQ multiplex PCR; TCRdb stores in-frame clones only, minus some. The sample has roughly 520,000 clones, 70% to 90% seen once; the top ten hold approximately 2%. Material for sequencing was PBMCs or T cells enriched from blood (not recorded which). The receptors derive from a woman aged 40 to 55 who had recovered from COVID-19.

The V call is TRBV7-9, the J call TRBJ1-1, with 7 bases identical to TRBD1. V shed 4 bases, J shed 0 bases, and the junction held 11 bases outside the gene matches. Per the germline V gene, CDR1 is SEHNR and CDR2 is FQNEAQ (reference sequence). CDR3 length: 17 residues. The CDR3 DNA reads as TGTGCCAGCAGCTCAACCTTCAACGGACAGGTGAACACTGAAGCTTTCTTT. The encoded protein is CASSSTFNGQVNTEAFF.

DNA of the CDR3: TGTGCCAGCAGCGTAGTGGGACTTAGCTCCTACAATGAGCAGTTCTTC. This codes for CASSVVGLSSYNEQFF. The chain recombines TRBV9 with TRBJ2-1, with D maybe TRBD2 (6 bases). This CDR3 has 16 amino acids. Germline V gene sequence: CDR1 SGDLS, CDR2 YYNGEE. Trimming shortened V by 0 bases and J by 0 bases, and 10 bases separated the two germline ends.

J is TRBJ2-2 and V is TRBV11-3, with D possibly TRBD2 on 8 matching bases. This CDR3 contains 14 residues. V gave up 7 bases and J gave up 7 bases, with 16 bases separating them. The germline CDR1 and CDR2 sequences are SGHNT and YENEEA. CDR3: CASTGRGRSGELFF. The DNA for the CDR3 is TGTGCCAGCACCGGGAGGGGGCGTAGCGGGGAGCTGTTTTTT. The whole variable domain, remainder taken from reference TRBV11-3 and TRBJ2-2, is EAGVVQSPRYKIIEKKQPVAFWCNPISGHNTLYWYLQNLGQGPELLIRYENEEAVDDSQLPKDRFSAERLKGVDSTLKIQPAELGDSAVYLCASTGRGRSGELFFGEGSRLTVL.

The V and J genes are TRBV14 and TRBJ2-3; 10 positions agree with TRBD2. The CDR3 is 14 amino acids. Germline V lookup: CDR1 SGHDN, CDR2 FVKESK. After removal of 3 bases from V and 4 bases from J, the junction contained 1 base not matched to a gene. CDR3 protein: CASSQGTSADTQYF. The CDR3 DNA is TGTGCCAGCAGCCAGGGGACTAGCGCAGATACGCAGTATTTT.

This clone was detected only once. V is TRBV10-1 and J is TRBJ2-5; D unclear. This CDR3 is 14 amino acids long. CDR1 is WNHNN and CDR2 is SYGVQD in the germline V gene (reference sequence). The V end lost 2 bases, the J end lost 5 bases, and 12 bases lay between the germline ends. CDR3 coding DNA: TGCGCCAGCAGTGAGCCATCCCGGAGCGAGACCCAGTACTTC. Translated, it gives CASSEPSRSETQYF.